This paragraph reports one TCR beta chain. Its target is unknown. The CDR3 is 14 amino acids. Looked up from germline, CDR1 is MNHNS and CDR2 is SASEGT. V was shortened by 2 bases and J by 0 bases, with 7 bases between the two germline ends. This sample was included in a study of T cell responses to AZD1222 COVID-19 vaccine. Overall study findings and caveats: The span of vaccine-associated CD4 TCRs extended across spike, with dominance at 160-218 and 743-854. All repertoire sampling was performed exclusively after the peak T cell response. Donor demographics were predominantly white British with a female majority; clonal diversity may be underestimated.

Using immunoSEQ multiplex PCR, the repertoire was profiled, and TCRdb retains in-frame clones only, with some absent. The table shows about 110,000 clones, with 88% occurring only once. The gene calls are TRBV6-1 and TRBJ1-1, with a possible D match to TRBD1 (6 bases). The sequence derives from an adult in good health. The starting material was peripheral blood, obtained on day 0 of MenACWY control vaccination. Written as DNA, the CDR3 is TGTGCCAGCAGTGAATCAGGGGTGAACACTGAAGCTTTCTTT. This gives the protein CASSESGVNTEAFF.